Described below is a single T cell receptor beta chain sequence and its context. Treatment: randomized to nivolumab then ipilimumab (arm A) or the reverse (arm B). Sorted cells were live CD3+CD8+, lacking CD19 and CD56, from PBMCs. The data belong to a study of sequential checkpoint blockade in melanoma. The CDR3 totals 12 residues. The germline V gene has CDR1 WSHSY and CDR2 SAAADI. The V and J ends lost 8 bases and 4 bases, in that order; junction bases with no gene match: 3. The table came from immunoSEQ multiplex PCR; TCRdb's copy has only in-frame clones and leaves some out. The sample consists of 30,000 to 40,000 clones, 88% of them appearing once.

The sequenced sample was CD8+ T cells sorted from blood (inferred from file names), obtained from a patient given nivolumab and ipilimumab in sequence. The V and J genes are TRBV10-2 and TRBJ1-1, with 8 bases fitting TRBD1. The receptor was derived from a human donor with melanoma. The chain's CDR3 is CASSDRVTEAFF. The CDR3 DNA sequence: TGCGCCAGCTCGGACAGGGTCACTGAAGCTTTCTTT.